This TCR beta chain was sequenced in a study of CD8 T cells in Susac syndrome. Whole-study context: When blood was collected, patients with Susac syndrome were therapy-naive, were taking corticosteroids, or were receiving intravenous immunoglobulin alone.

Concerning this clonotype itself: What it recognizes is unknown.

RNA was extracted with the RNeasy kit, and a quantity of roughly 0.5 to 1 ug was reverse transcribed using random hexamers. TCRdb analysed the immunoSEQ multiplex PCR reads with MiXCR anew, one entry per CDR3 protein. The sample has tens of thousands of distinct CDR3 sequences, roughly 94% seen once; the top ten hold roughly 0.5%. Study results and caveats: Total CD8+ and CD8+ TEMRA repertoires contained sixteen and five Susac-specific public clones, respectively.

Specimen: CD8+ T cells from PBMCs. The source is a human donor with Susac syndrome.

CDR3 coding DNA: TGCAGTGCTATGCCACCGGGTAATCACTATGGCTACACCTTC. Encoded protein: CSAMPPGNHYGYTF. V and J are TRBV20-1 and TRBJ1-2; no definite D call. The CDR3 contains 14 residues. Germline V CDR1 and CDR2: DFQATT, SNEGSKA (reference sequence). V was pared by 4 bases and J by 3 bases, with 15 bases between.